These 10 T cell receptor beta chains were sequenced from one sample in a study of blood T cell repertoires in COVID-19. Generated by immunoSEQ multiplex PCR, the TCRdb table keeps only in-frame clones and is missing some. This sample yields some 150,000 clones, of which about nine tenths are seen a single time; around 1.5% belongs to the top ten. Sequenced: peripheral blood. The origin of the receptors is a human donor in a cohort sampled during active COVID-19.

The chain carries TRBV4-3 and TRBJ1-5; perhaps TRBD1 as D (5 bases). The CDR3 is made up of 15 amino acids. Trimming removed 4 bases at V and 0 bases at J, with 10 bases between. From germline, CDR1 is LGHNA and CDR2 YSLEER. CDR3 amino acids: CASSPRQNSNQPQHF. CDR3 nucleotides: TGCGCCAGCAGCCCGAGACAGAATAGCAATCAGCCCCAGCATTTT.

The chain combines TRBV29-1 with TRBJ1-3, with D unresolved. Germline V gene data show CDR1 as SQVTM and CDR2 as ANQGSEA. The V and J ends lost 4 bases and 2 bases respectively, with 6 bases between them. CDR3 length: 12 residues. CDR3 residues: CSVGQTGNTIYF. For the CDR3, the DNA is TGCAGCGTTGGACAAACTGGAAACACCATATATTTT.

The chain couples TRBV6-6 to TRBJ1-2, with 12 bases identical to TRBD1. Germline lookup yields CDR1 MNHNY and CDR2 SVGAGI (reference sequence). The CDR3 loop spans 15 amino acids. V shed 6 bases, J shed 4 bases, and the junction held 6 bases outside the gene matches. DNA of the CDR3: TGTGCCAGCAGCCCAGGGACAGGGGGCAGCTATGGCTACACCTTC. Amino acid sequence: CASSPGTGGSYGYTF.

The chain carries TRBV7-3 and TRBJ2-7, with a tentative D call TRBD2 (5 bases). The germline gives CDR1 SGHTA, CDR2 FQGTGA. The CDR3 runs to 13 residues. The V end was cut by 6 bases, the J end by 1 base, with 10 bases between. The CDR3, as DNA: TGTGCCAGCAGTCCGCAGCGGTCCTACGAGCAGTACTTC. It specifies CASSPQRSYEQYF.

This chain connects TRBV5-1 to TRBJ2-6; D perhaps matches TRBD1 (6 bases). CDR1 is SGHRS and CDR2 is YFSETQ in the germline V gene. The CDR3 extends over 17 amino acids. V was trimmed by 5 bases and J by 0 bases, leaving 15 bases between them. CDR3 loop: CASRPTGTPSGANVLTF. In DNA, the CDR3 is TGCGCCAGCAGACCTACTGGGACACCCTCTGGGGCCAACGTCCTGACTTTC.

The chain employs TRBV18 and TRBJ2-3; 15 bases line up with TRBD2. Looked up from germline, CDR1 is KGHSH and CDR2 is LQKENI. Germline trimming cut 3 bases from V and 1 base from J; bases unmatched to any gene: 5. The CDR3 consists of 18 residues. CDR3 region: CASSPGTSGRRGTDTQYF. The CDR3 nucleotides are TGTGCCAGCTCACCGGGGACTAGCGGGAGGAGAGGCACAGATACGCAGTATTTT.

The V and J genes are TRBV3-1 (or the pseudogene TRBV3-2) and TRBJ2-1; a possible D gene is TRBD1 (6 bases). V lost 4 bases to trimming and J lost 10 bases, with 14 bases between them. This CDR3 is built from 13 residues. Per germline, CDR1 LGHDT and CDR2 YNNKEL (reference sequence). DNA for the CDR3: TGTGCCAGCAGCCCACAGGGTGTGTTAGAGCAGTTCTTC. Translating gives CASSPQGVLEQFF.

This clone was counted a single time. The V and J genes are TRBV2 and TRBJ2-7; D not resolved. V was cut by 6 bases and J by 3 bases, with 12 bases left in between. CDR1 and CDR2 (germline): SNHLY, FYNNEI. The CDR3 sequence is 13 residues long. The CDR3 region has the DNA TGTGCCAGCAGAAGTGACACCTTCTACGAGCAGTACTTC. This encodes CASRSDTFYEQYF.

This clone was recorded a few times. The V and J genes are TRBV6-1 and TRBJ2-7, with 10 positions matching TRBD2. Trimming cost V 1 base and J 6 bases; bases outside gene matches: 3. The CDR3 totals 14 residues. Germline-derived CDR1 and CDR2 are MNHNS and SASEGT. CDR3: CASSEGPSGGEQYF. In DNA, the CDR3 is TGTGCCAGCAGTGAAGGCCCTAGCGGGGGCGAGCAGTACTTC.

Concerning this clone: The junction departs from the called germline gene at one end, perhaps through a read error. The chain links TRBV7-7 to TRBJ1-3; D gene ambiguous. Germline CDR1 is SSHAT and CDR2 is FNYEAQ (reference sequence). This CDR3 has 15 amino acids. The CDR3 nucleotides read TGTGCTAGCAGCCCGAGTTTAACCTCTGGAAACACCATATATTTT. Protein sequence: CASSPSLTSGNTIYF.